The 21 T cell receptor beta chains below all came from one sample that was sequenced in a study of blood T cell repertoires in COVID-19. Repertoires were generated with immunoSEQ multiplex PCR, while TCRdb's copy carries only in-frame clones and drops some. The sample lists around 54,000 clones, around 73% occurring once. Sequenced input: PBMCs or T cells enriched from blood (not recorded which). The receptors come from a woman between 50 and 59 years old with acute COVID-19.

This clone came up a few times. V is TRBV3-1 (or the pseudogene TRBV3-2) and J is TRBJ1-6, with D maybe TRBD1 (5 bases). Looked up from germline, CDR1 is LGHDT and CDR2 is YNNKEL (reference sequence). Trimming removed 1 base from V and 6 bases from J, with 7 bases in between. The CDR3 covers 14 residues. In nucleotides, the CDR3 is TGTGCCAGCAGCCAAGGACAGCTTAATTCACCCCTCCACTTT. Encoded protein: CASSQGQLNSPLHF.

The gene calls are TRBV18 and TRBJ1-5; D unresolved. Germline CDR1 and CDR2: KGHSH and LQKENI. The germline V and J ends were trimmed by 6 bases and 6 bases, with 21 bases remaining between them. This CDR3 is built from 16 residues. The CDR3 DNA reads TGTGCCAGCTCCCGCGCGGGATCCTCCTCCAGTCAGCCCCAGCATTTT. Its protein product is CASSRAGSSSSQPQHF. The entire variable domain, with the rest obtained from reference TRBV18 and TRBJ1-5, is as follows: NAGVMQNPRHLVRRRGQEARLRCSPMKGHSHVYWYRQLPEEGLKFMVYLQKENIIDESGMPKERFSAEFPKEGPSILRIQQVVRGDSAAYFCASSRAGSSSSQPQHFGDGTRLSIL.

The sample holds one count of this clone. The gene calls are TRBV6-5 and TRBJ1-3, with 10 bases aligning to TRBD1. J was trimmed by 3 bases and V by 2 bases; bases with no gene match: 1. This CDR3 has 15 amino acids. Germline V gene lookup returns CDR1 MNHEY and CDR2 SVGAGI. The CDR3 loop reads CASSYDRGHGNTIYF. For the CDR3, the DNA is TGTGCCAGCAGTTACGACAGGGGGCATGGAAACACCATATATTTT.

This sequence joins TRBV11-2 and TRBJ2-5; possible D gene TRBD2, 6 bases. The V end was cut by 4 bases, the J end by 5 bases, with 17 bases between. Looked up from germline, CDR1 is SGHAT and CDR2 is FQNNGV. The CDR3 is 15 amino acids. The CDR3 protein is CASSSRGTHQETQYF. In nucleotides, the CDR3 is TGTGCCAGCAGCTCACGGGGGACCCATCAGGAGACCCAGTACTTC. The full variable domain, with the rest looked up from reference TRBV11-2 and TRBJ2-5, is EAGVAQSPRYKIIEKRQSVAFWCNPISGHATLYWYQQILGQGPKLLIQFQNNGVVDDSQLPKDRFSAERLKGVDSTLKIQPAKLEDSAVYLCASSSRGTHQETQYFGPGTRLLVL.

This sequence joins TRBV9 and TRBJ1-3; D call uncertain. Germline CDR1 reads SGDLS; CDR2 reads YYNGEE. The CDR3 totals 16 residues. V lost 4 bases to trimming and J lost 4 bases, with 18 bases between them. CDR3 region: CASSSSPRALGNTIYF. The CDR3 region has the DNA TGTGCCAGCAGCTCCTCCCCCAGAGCGCTAGGAAACACCATATATTTT.

The chain employs TRBV14 and TRBJ2-7; possible D gene TRBD2, 5 bases. The CDR3 has 14 residues. Germline V gene lookup returns CDR1 SGHDN and CDR2 FVKESK. With 2 bases removed from V and 3 bases from J, the gap between germline ends came to 11 bases. This chain's CDR3 is CASSQLGRGYEQYF. As DNA, the CDR3 is TGTGCCAGCAGCCAACTGGGTCGGGGCTACGAGCAGTACTTC.

This clone has more than one count but fewer than ten. V and J are TRBV29-1 and TRBJ2-3, with 7 bases matching TRBD1. The ends lost 6 bases at V and 6 bases at J; junction bases unmatched: 6. The CDR3 runs to 12 residues. The germline CDR1 and CDR2 sequences are SQVTM and ANQGSEA. CDR3 DNA: TGCAGCGTCTCAAGGACAGGCGATACGCAGTATTTT. Translated, it gives CSVSRTGDTQYF.

The chain employs TRBV10-3 and TRBJ1-1, with 8 nucleotides matching TRBD1. This CDR3 has 13 residues. Losses at the gene ends were 6 bases for V and 7 bases for J; bases not matched to a gene: 7. CDR1 ENHRY and CDR2 SYGVKD come from the germline V gene. Here the CDR3 reads CAIRTGVSDEAFF. DNA of the CDR3: TGTGCCATCAGGACAGGGGTTTCAGATGAAGCTTTCTTT.

The chain joins TRBV19 to TRBJ1-1, with 10 bases that match TRBD1. CDR3 length equals 14 residues. V was clipped by 5 bases and J by 5 bases; unmatched bases: 5. Per germline, CDR1 LNHDA and CDR2 SQIVND (reference sequence). CDR3 sequence reads: CASSDRGRRTEAFF. The CDR3 region has the DNA TGTGCCAGTAGTGACAGGGGGCGCCGTACTGAAGCTTTCTTT.

The chain combines TRBV5-4 with TRBJ2-1; D possibly corresponds to TRBD2 (7 bases). The CDR3 covers 16 residues. The V end lost 5 bases, the J end lost 4 bases, and 19 bases lay between the germline ends. Germline V lookup: CDR1 SGHNT, CDR2 YYREEE (reference sequence). The CDR3 coding sequence is TGTGCCAGCAGGATTGGTGGGGGGGGGCAATACAATGAGCAGTTCTTC. This codes for CASRIGGGGQYNEQFF.

The chain uses TRBV19 and TRBJ1-2; 7 bases are a match to TRBD1. J gave up 2 bases and V 3 bases, and 9 bases lay outside the gene matches. This CDR3 has 16 residues. The germline V gene has CDR1 LNHDA and CDR2 SQIVND (reference sequence). CDR3 sequence reads: CASSMWGDRANYGYTF. The CDR3 nucleotides read TGTGCCAGTAGTATGTGGGGGGACAGAGCAAACTATGGCTACACCTTC.

This sequence joins TRBV11-3 and TRBJ1-6; weak D call: TRBD1 (5 bases). V was clipped by 5 bases and J by 7 bases, with 12 bases between them. Germline lookup yields CDR1 SGHNT and CDR2 YENEEA. The CDR3 has 14 residues. The CDR3 nucleotides read TGTGCCAGCAGCAGAGCGAACAGGAATTCACCCCTCCACTTT. This encodes CASSRANRNSPLHF.

This chain joins TRBV6-5 and TRBJ1-2; D is perhaps TRBD1 (6 bases). From germline, CDR1 is MNHEY and CDR2 SVGAGI. V was clipped by 0 bases and J by 2 bases, with 10 bases between them. The CDR3 is made up of 15 amino acids. The CDR3 nucleotides are TGTGCCAGCAGTTACTCCGGACAGAACAACTATGGCTACACCTTC. It is translated as CASSYSGQNNYGYTF.

V and J are TRBV18 and TRBJ2-2; TRBD1 agrees at 8 bases. This CDR3 contains 16 residues. The V gene's germline CDR1 is KGHSH and CDR2 LQKENI. J lost 2 bases, V lost 2 bases, and 4 bases had no gene match. As DNA, the CDR3 is TGTGCCAGCTCACCAGGGACAGGTTTTAACACCGGGGAGCTGTTTTTT. This gives the protein CASSPGTGFNTGELFF.

The V and J genes are TRBV19 and TRBJ1-2; possible D gene TRBD1, 6 bases. Trimming pared 3 bases from V and 6 bases from J, leaving 11 bases between. The germline CDR1 and CDR2 sequences are LNHDA and SQIVND (reference sequence). The CDR3 loop spans 13 amino acids. The CDR3 coding sequence is TGTGCCAGTAGTATGATCCCAGGGGATGGCTACACCTTC. Protein sequence: CASSMIPGDGYTF.

This clone was seen only a few times. This sequence joins TRBV5-6 and TRBJ1-1; TRBD1 agrees at 10 bases. The junction had 8 bases not matched to a gene; V was cut back by 5 bases and J by 7 bases. From germline, CDR1 is SGHDT and CDR2 YYEEEE. This CDR3 spans 14 amino acids. CDR3 DNA sequence: TGTGCCAGCAGTTTCCTGACAGGGGGCTTTGAAGCTTTCTTT. This translates into CASSFLTGGFEAFF. Full variable domain (remainder filled in from reference TRBV5-6 and TRBJ1-1): DAGVTQSPTHLIKTRGQQVTLRCSPKSGHDTVSWYQQALGQGPQFIFQYYEEEERQRGNFPDRFSGHQFPNYSSELNVNALLLGDSALYLCASSFLTGGFEAFFGQGTRLTVV.

This clone was observed once. The chain couples TRBV6-1 to TRBJ1-2; D remains ambiguous. The length of the CDR3 is 15 residues. Germline CDR1 MNHNS, CDR2 SASEGT. V lost 2 bases, J lost 7 bases, and 17 bases lay in between. CDR3 in DNA: TGTGCCAGCAGTGAAACCCCCTCCCAGGTGGCTGGCTACACCTTC. Its protein product is CASSETPSQVAGYTF.

The chain carries TRBV28 and TRBJ2-7; 7 bases agree with TRBD2. Trimming at V came to 8 bases and at J to 2 bases, leaving 12 bases not matched to a gene. This CDR3 has 15 amino acids. Germline V gives CDR1 MDHEN, CDR2 SYDVKM. CDR3 in amino acids: CASFSRAGETYEQYF. Here the CDR3 DNA reads TGTGCCAGCTTCTCGAGGGCGGGGGAGACCTACGAGCAGTACTTC.

The V and J genes are TRBV14 and TRBJ1-1; D not resolved. The germline V gene has CDR1 SGHDN and CDR2 FVKESK. V dropped 1 base and J dropped 1 base, with 4 bases sitting between them. This CDR3 is 13 amino acids long. The CDR3 spells CASSQAENTEAFF. The CDR3 DNA sequence: TGTGCCAGCAGCCAAGCAGAGAACACTGAAGCTTTCTTT.

This clone was counted a few times. This chain's CDR3 is CASRYRDRGKNTEAFF. CDR3 nucleotides: TGTGCCAGCAGGTACCGGGACAGGGGGAAGAACACTGAAGCTTTCTTT. The rearrangement uses TRBV6-5 and TRBJ1-1, with 11 bases fitting TRBD1. The germline V gene encodes CDR1 MNHEY and CDR2 SVGAGI. The CDR3 is 16 amino acids. After removal of 6 bases from V and 1 base from J, the junction contained 7 bases not matched to a gene.

As to this clone: Germline and junction disagree at one end, which may indicate a read error. The rearrangement joins TRBV7-7 to TRBJ2-2, with 7 bases that match TRBD1. The germline gives CDR1 SSHAT, CDR2 FNYEAQ (reference sequence). CDR3 length: 15 residues. CDR3 nucleotide sequence: TGTGCTAGCAGCCCCCTGACAGGGATCACCGGGGAGCTGTTTTTT. Encoded protein: CASSPLTGITGELFF.